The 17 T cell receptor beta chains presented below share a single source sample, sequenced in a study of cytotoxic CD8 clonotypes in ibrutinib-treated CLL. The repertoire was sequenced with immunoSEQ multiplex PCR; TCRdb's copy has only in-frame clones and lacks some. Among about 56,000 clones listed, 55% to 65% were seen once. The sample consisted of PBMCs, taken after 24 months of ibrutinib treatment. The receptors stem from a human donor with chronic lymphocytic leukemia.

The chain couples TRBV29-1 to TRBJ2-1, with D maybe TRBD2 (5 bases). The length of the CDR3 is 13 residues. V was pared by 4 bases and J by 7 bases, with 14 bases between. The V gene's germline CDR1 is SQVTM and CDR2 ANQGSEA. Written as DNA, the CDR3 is TGCAGCGTTGTAAAGGTTAGGAGGAATGAGCAGTTCTTC. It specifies CSVVKVRRNEQFF.

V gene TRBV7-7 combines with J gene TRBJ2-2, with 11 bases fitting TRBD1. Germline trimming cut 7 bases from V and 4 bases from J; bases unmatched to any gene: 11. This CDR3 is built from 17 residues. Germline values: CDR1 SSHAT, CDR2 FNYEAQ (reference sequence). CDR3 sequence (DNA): TGTGCCAGCACCCCAACCCCCGGGACAGGGGGCACCGGGGAGCTGTTTTTT. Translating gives CASTPTPGTGGTGELFF.

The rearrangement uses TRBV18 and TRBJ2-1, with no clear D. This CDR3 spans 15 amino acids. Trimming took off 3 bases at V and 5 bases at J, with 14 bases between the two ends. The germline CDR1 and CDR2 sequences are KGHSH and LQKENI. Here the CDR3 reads CASSPRPGTNNEQFF. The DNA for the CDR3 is TGTGCCAGCTCACCTAGGCCAGGCACTAACAATGAGCAGTTCTTC.

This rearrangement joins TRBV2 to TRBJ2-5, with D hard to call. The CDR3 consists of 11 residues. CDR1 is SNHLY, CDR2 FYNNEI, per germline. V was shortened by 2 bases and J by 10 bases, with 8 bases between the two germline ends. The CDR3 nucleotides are TGTGCCAGCAGTGAACCTGCGGACCAGTACTTC. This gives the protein CASSEPADQYF.

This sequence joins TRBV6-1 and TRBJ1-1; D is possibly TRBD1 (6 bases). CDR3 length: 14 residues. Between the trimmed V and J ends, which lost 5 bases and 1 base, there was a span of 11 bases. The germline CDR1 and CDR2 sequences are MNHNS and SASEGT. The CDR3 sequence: CASSRGQKNTEAFF. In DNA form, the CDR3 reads TGTGCCAGCAGTAGAGGACAGAAGAACACTGAAGCTTTCTTT.

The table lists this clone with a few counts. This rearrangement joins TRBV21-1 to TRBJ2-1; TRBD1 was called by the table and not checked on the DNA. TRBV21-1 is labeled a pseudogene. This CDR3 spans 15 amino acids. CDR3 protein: CASSKGQGSYNEQFF. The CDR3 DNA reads TGTGCCAGCAGCAAAGGACAGGGCTCCTACAATGAGCAGTTCTTC.

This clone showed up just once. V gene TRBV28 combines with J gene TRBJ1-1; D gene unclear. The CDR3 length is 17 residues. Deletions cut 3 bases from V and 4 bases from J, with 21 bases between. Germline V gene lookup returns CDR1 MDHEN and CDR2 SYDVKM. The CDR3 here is CASSLSTLALSSTEAFF. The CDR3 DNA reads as TGTGCCAGCAGTTTGTCAACTCTAGCCCTCTCTTCCACTGAAGCTTTCTTT.

CDR3 bases: TGTGCCAGCAGCTTAGCAGGGGAAAGCGGCTACACCTTC. It encodes CASSLAGESGYTF. This sequence joins TRBV7-9 and TRBJ1-2; D possibly corresponds to TRBD1 (5 bases). Germline CDR1 is SEHNR and CDR2 is FQNEAQ (reference sequence). The CDR3 runs 13 residues. V shed 0 bases and J shed 8 bases, with 10 bases lying between them.

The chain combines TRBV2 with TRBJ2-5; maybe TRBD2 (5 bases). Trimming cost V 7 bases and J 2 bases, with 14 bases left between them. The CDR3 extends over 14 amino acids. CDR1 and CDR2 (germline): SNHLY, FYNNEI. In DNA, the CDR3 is TGTGCCAGCACGATGGGGAGAACGCAAGAGACCCAGTACTTC. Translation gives CASTMGRTQETQYF.

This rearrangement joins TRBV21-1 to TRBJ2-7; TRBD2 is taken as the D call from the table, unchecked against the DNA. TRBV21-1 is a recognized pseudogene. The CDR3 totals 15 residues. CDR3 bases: TGTGCCAGCAGCAAAGGGGGGGGTAACCTCTACGAGCAGTACTTC. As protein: CASSKGGGNLYEQYF.

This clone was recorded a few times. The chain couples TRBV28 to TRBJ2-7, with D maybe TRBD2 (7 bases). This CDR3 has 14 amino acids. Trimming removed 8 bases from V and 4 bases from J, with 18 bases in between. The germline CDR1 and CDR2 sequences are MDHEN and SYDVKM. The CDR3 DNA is TGTGCCAGCGCCCAAGGGGGGGTTCGATACGAGCAGTACTTC. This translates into CASAQGGVRYEQYF.

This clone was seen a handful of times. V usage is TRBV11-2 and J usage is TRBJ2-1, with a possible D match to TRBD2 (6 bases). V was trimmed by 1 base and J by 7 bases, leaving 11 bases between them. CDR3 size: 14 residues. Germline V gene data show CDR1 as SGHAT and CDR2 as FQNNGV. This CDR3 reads CASSLAGRENEQFF. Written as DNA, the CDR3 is TGTGCCAGCAGCTTAGCGGGACGGGAGAATGAGCAGTTCTTC.

CDR3 sequence: CATAAGGGAWNEQFF. Written as DNA, the CDR3 is TGTGCAACCGCAGCTGGCGGGGGGGCCTGGAATGAGCAGTTCTTC. The rearrangement uses TRBV7-9 and TRBJ2-1; TRBD2 aligns across 9 bases. The CDR3 runs 15 residues. Germline lookup yields CDR1 SEHNR and CDR2 FQNEAQ (reference sequence).

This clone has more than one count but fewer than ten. The CDR3 is CASSLMGQGAHEQYF. The CDR3 DNA sequence: TGTGCCAGCAGCTTAATGGGACAGGGGGCCCACGAGCAGTACTTC. This chain connects TRBV5-5 to TRBJ2-7, with TRBD1 matching over 12 bases. Trimming removed 2 bases from V and 5 bases from J; junction bases left unmatched: 5. The CDR3 totals 15 residues. Germline V gene sequence: CDR1 SGHKS, CDR2 YYEKEE (reference sequence).

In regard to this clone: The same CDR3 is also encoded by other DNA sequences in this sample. DNA for the CDR3: TGTGCCAGCAGTTTTTGGGACAATCAGCCCCAGCATTTT. It yields the protein CASSFWDNQPQHF. The rearrangement uses TRBV28 and TRBJ1-5; unclear D gene. Germline assignment: CDR1 MDHEN and CDR2 SYDVKM. Trimming pared 3 bases from V and 3 bases from J, leaving 6 bases between. The CDR3 consists of 13 residues.

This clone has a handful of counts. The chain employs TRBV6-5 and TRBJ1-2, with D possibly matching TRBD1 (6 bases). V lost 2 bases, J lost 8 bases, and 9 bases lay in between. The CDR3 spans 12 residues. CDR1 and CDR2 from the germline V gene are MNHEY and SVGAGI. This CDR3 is CASSYRGEGYTF. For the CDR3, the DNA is TGTGCCAGCAGTTACAGGGGGGAGGGCTACACCTTC.

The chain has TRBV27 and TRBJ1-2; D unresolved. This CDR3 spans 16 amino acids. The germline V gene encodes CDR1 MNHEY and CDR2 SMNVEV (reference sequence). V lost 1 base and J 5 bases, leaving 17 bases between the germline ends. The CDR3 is CASSLLSKGDTYGYTF. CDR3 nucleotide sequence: TGTGCCAGCAGTTTATTATCCAAGGGCGACACATATGGCTACACCTTC.